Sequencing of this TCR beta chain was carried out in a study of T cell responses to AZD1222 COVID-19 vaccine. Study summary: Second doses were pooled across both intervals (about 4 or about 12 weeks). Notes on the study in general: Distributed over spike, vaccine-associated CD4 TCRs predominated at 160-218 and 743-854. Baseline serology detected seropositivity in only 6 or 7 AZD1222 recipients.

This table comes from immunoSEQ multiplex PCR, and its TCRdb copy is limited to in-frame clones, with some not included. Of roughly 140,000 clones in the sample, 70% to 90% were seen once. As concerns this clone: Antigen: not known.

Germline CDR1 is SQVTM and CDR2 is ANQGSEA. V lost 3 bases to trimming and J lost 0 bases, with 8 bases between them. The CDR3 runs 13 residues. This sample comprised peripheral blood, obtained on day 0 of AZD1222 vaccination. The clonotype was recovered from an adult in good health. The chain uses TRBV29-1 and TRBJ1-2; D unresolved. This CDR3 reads CSVDSFSNYGYTF. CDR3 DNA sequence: TGCAGCGTTGATAGCTTTTCTAACTATGGCTACACCTTC. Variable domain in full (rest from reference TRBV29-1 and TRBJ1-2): SAVISQKPSRDICQRGTSLTIQCQVDSQVTMMFWYRQQPGQSLTLIATANQGSEATYESGFVIDKFPISRPNLTFSTLTVSNMSPEDSSIYLCSVDSFSNYGYTFGSGTRLTVV.